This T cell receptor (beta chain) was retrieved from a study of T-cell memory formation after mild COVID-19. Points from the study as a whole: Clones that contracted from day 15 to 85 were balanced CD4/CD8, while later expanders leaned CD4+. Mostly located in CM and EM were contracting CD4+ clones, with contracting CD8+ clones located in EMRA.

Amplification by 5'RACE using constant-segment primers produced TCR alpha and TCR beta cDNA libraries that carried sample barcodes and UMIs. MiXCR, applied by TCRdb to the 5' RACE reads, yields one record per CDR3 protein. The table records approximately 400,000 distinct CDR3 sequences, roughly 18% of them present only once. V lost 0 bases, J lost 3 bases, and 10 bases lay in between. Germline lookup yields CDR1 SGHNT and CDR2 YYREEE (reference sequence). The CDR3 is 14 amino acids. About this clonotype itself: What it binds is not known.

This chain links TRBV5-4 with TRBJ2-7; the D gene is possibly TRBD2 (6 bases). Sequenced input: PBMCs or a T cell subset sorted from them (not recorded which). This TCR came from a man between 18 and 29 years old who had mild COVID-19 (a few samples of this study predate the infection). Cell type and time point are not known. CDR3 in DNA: TGTGCCAGCAGCTTGGGGGGAGCGGGCTACGAGCAGTACGTC. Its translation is CASSLGGAGYEQYV.